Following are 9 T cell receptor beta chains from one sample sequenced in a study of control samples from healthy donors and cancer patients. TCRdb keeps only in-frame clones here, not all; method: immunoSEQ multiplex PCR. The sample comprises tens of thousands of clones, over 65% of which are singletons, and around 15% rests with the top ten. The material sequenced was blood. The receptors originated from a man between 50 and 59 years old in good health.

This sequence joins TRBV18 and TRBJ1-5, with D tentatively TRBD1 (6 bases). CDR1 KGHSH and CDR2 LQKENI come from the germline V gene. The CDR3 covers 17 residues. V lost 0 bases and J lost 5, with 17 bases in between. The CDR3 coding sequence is TGTGCCAGCTCACCACCGAGGGGCAGGGGTGTGGATCAGCCCCAGCATTTT. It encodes CASSPPRGRGVDQPQHF.

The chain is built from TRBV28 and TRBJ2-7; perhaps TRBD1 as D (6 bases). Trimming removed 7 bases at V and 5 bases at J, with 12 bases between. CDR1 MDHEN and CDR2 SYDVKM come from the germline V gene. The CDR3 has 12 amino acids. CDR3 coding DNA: TGTGCCAGCAATTACAGGGTCGACGAGCAGTACTTC. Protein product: CASNYRVDEQYF.

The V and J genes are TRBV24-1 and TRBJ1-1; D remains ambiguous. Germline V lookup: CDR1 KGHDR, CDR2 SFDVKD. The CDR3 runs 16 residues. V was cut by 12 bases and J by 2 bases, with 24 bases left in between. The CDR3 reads CALLGLGQDLNTEAFF. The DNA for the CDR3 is TGTGCCCTTCTGGGCCTAGGGCAGGACCTAAACACTGAAGCTTTCTTT.

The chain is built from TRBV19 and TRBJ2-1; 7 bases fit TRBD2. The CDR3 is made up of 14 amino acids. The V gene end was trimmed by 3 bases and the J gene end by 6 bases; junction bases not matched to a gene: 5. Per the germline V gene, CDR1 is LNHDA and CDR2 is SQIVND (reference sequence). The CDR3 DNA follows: TGTGCCAGTAGTATGGGCGGGAGATCCAATGAGCAGTTCTTC. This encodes CASSMGGRSNEQFF.

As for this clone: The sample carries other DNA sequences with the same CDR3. The CDR3 is CASSPRGDTQYF. The CDR3 DNA reads as TGTGCCAGCTCGCCCCGAGGCGATACGCAGTATTTT. The chain couples TRBV18 to TRBJ2-3; D is unresolved. CDR1 KGHSH and CDR2 LQKENI come from the germline V gene. This CDR3 spans 12 amino acids. V was shortened by 6 bases and J by 6 bases, with 10 bases between the two germline ends.

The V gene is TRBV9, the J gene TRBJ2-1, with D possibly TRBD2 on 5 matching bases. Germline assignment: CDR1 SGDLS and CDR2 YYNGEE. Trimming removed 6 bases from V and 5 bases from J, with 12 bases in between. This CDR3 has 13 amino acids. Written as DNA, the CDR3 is TGTGCCAGCAACCCGACGGGAAACAATGAGCAGTTCTTC. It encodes CASNPTGNNEQFF.

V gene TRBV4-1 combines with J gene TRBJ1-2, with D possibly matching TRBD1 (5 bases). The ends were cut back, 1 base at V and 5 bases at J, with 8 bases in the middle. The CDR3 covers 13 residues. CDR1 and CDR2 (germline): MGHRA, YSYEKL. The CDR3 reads CASSQATAYGYTF. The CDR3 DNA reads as TGCGCCAGCAGCCAAGCGACAGCTTATGGCTACACCTTC.

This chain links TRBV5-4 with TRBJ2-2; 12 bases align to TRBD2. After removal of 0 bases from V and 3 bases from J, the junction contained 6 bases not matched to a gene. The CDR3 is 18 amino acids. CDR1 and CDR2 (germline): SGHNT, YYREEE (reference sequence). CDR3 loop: CASSLGLAGGPDTGELFF. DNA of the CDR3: TGTGCCAGCAGCTTGGGGCTAGCGGGAGGGCCGGACACCGGGGAGCTGTTTTTT. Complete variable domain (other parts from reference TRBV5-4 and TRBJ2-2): ETGVTQSPTHLIKTRGQQVTLRCSSQSGHNTVSWYQQALGQGPQFIFQYYREEENGRGNFPPRFSGLQFPNYSSELNVNALELDDSALYLCASSLGLAGGPDTGELFFGEGSRLTVL.

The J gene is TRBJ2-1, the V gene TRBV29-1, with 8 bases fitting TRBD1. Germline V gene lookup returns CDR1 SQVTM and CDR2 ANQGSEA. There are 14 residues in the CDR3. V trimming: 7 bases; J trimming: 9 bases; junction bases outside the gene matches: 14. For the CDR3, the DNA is TGCAGCGATAACCGTATAGGGACAGGTGTTGAGCAGTTCTTC. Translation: CSDNRIGTGVEQFF.